This T cell receptor beta chain was sequenced in a study of siplizumab effects on memory and regulatory T cells. General study findings and limits: Of the proliferating CD4+ or CD8+ clones, roughly 80-97% lacked a naive or memory phenotype that could be assigned. Proliferating Tregs taken from siplizumab cultures were not shown to have a confirmed suppressive function. The diversity of naive T cells seemed greater than that of memory cells, and their alloresponse contribution seemed major. Unstimulated subsets contained matches for only a minor fraction of alloreactive clones.

Repertoires were generated with immunoSEQ multiplex PCR, while TCRdb's copy carries only in-frame clones and drops some. The table lists about 52,000 clones, 95% to 98% of them singletons. With respect to this clone: What it binds is not known.

V lost 6 bases, J lost 5 bases, and 10 bases stayed unmatched. There are 16 residues in the CDR3. CDR1 and CDR2 (germline): SGHTA, FQGNSA. Sequenced: naive CD4+ T cells sorted from blood. This chain connects TRBV7-2 to TRBJ2-2; TRBD1 agrees at 9 bases. This TCR came from a human donor in good health. The CDR3 nucleotides read TGTGCCAGCAGACATCGAACAGGGGGCGATACCGGGGAGCTGTTTTTT. Translated, it gives CASRHRTGGDTGELFF.